The 5 T cell receptor beta chains below come from one sample, sequenced in a study of PD-L1 blockade in urothelial cancer. The time point was: pretreatment peripheral blood. The table came from immunoSEQ multiplex PCR; TCRdb's copy has only in-frame clones and leaves some out. The sample records about 49,000 clones, approximately 85% being singletons. The input for sequencing was PBMCs, taken around atezolizumab (anti-PD-L1) treatment. These receptors were collected from a man between 70 and 80 years old with urothelial cancer.

The chain has TRBV6-4 and TRBJ2-1; 10 bases align to TRBD1. Germline CDR1 and CDR2: MRHNA and SNTAGT. After removal of 6 bases from V and 1 base from J, the junction contained 6 bases not matched to a gene. The CDR3 covers 16 residues. The CDR3 bases are TGTGCCAGCAGCGCCGGGGGACAGGGGTCCTACAATGAGCAGTTCTTC. Encoded protein: CASSAGGQGSYNEQFF.

The chain joins TRBV7-6 to TRBJ2-5; 8 bases line up with TRBD2. Germline CDR1 is SGHVS and CDR2 is FNYEAQ. Losses at the gene ends were 5 bases for V and 4 bases for J; bases not matched to a gene: 3. This CDR3 has 13 amino acids. CDR3 sequence: CASSPREGETQYF. CDR3 nucleotide sequence: TGTGCCAGCAGCCCCCGGGAGGGAGAGACCCAGTACTTC.

This clone has more than one count but fewer than ten. This chain links TRBV19 with TRBJ2-3; 10 bases line up with TRBD2. V dropped 7 bases and J dropped 0; count of bases not matched to a gene: 7. The CDR3 runs to 16 residues. Germline loops: CDR1 LNHDA, CDR2 SQIVND (reference sequence). The CDR3 loop is CASTAGLATSTDTQYF. The CDR3 DNA reads as TGTGCCAGTACCGCGGGACTAGCGACTAGCACAGATACGCAGTATTTT. Full variable domain (outside the CDR3, taken from reference TRBV19 and TRBJ2-3): DGGITQSPKYLFRKEGQNVTLSCEQNLNHDAMYWYRQDPGQGLRLIYYSQIVNDFQKGDIAEGYSVSREKKESFPLTVTSAQKNPTAFYLCASTAGLATSTDTQYFGPGTRLTVL.

The chain couples TRBV2 to TRBJ2-7, with 11 bases lining up with TRBD1. V shed 6 bases, J shed 6 bases, and the junction held 13 bases outside the gene matches. The CDR3 totals 16 residues. Germline-derived CDR1 and CDR2 are SNHLY and FYNNEI. The CDR3 loop is CASRTKPGQGVGEQYF. As DNA, the CDR3 is TGTGCCAGCAGAACCAAACCGGGACAGGGGGTTGGCGAGCAGTACTTC.

J is TRBJ1-2 and V is TRBV7-8; 7 bases agree with TRBD1. V gave up 2 bases and J gave up 4 bases; unmatched junction bases: 19. The CDR3 is 19 residues long. Germline V lookup: CDR1 SGHVS, CDR2 FQNEAQ. CDR3 nucleotides: TGTGCCAGCAGCTTACCCCGCGACAGACGTCTCCGGGACAGCTATGGCTACACCTTC. This sequence encodes CASSLPRDRRLRDSYGYTF.